The 27 T cell receptor beta chains below all came from one sample that was sequenced in a study of T cells of healthy individuals. Via MiXCR, TCRdb re-called the 5' RACE reads, giving one row per CDR3 protein. Among tens of thousands of distinct CDR3 sequences listed, approximately 14% were seen once. The source is a human donor in good health.

This clonotype appeared a few times. This rearrangement joins TRBV6-6 to TRBJ2-3, with a possible D match to TRBD2 (6 bases). This CDR3 comprises 15 residues. From germline, CDR1 is MNHNY and CDR2 SVGAGI (reference sequence). Trimming took 5 bases from V and 5 from J, leaving 17 bases between them. As DNA, the CDR3 is TGTGCCAGCAGTCCCGTGGGCAGGCGGGGAGATACGCAGTATTTT. It is translated as CASSPVGRRGDTQYF.

The table lists this clonotype with a few counts. The V and J genes are TRBV11-2 and TRBJ1-1, with TRBD1 matching over 10 bases. Germline trimming cut 5 bases from V and 4 bases from J; bases unmatched to any gene: 4. Germline lookup yields CDR1 SGHAT and CDR2 FQNNGV. CDR3 length: 14 residues. CDR3: CASSPGTGVTEAFF. The CDR3 DNA is TGTGCCAGCAGCCCCGGGACAGGGGTCACTGAAGCTTTCTTT.

The V gene is TRBV30, the J gene TRBJ1-3; no clear D. Germline CDR1 reads GTSNPN; CDR2 reads SVGIG (reference sequence). V gave up 2 bases and J gave up 6 bases, with 8 bases separating them. This CDR3 is built from 12 residues. CDR3 bases: TGTGCCTGGAGTCGAGCCACAAACACCATATATTTT. Amino acid sequence: CAWSRATNTIYF.

Ten or more counts support this clonotype. The chain uses TRBV20-1 and TRBJ2-3; no definite D call. CDR1 is DFQATT, CDR2 SNEGSKA, per germline (reference sequence). Deletions cut 1 base from V and 0 bases from J, with 11 bases between. The CDR3 extends over 15 amino acids. The CDR3 sequence is CSARVVGGSTDTQYF. The CDR3 DNA reads as TGCAGTGCTAGAGTCGTAGGCGGAAGCACAGATACGCAGTATTTT.

This clonotype has only a few counts. The chain joins TRBV24-1 to TRBJ2-3, with 9 bases lining up with TRBD1. CDR1 is KGHDR, CDR2 SFDVKD, per germline. The CDR3 loop spans 15 amino acids. The J segment lost 4 bases and the V segment lost 5 bases, leaving 6 bases of the junction unmatched. The CDR3 DNA is TGTGCCACCAGTGGGGACAGGGACTTCGCAGATACGCAGTATTTT. This encodes CATSGDRDFADTQYF.

The chain is built from TRBV6-2 or TRBV6-3 and TRBJ2-2, with a weak D call TRBD1 (5 bases). CDR3 length equals 13 residues. Trimming left V 7 bases short and J 8 bases short, with 14 bases between. From germline, CDR1 is MNHEY and CDR2 SVGEGT. CDR3: CASTVLHRGELFF. The DNA of the CDR3 is TGTGCCAGCACCGTTTTACACAGGGGGGAGCTGTTTTTT.

Only a few counts were recorded for this clonotype. This chain uses TRBV29-1 with TRBJ2-3; tentatively, D is TRBD1 (6 bases). V was clipped by 8 bases and J by 1 base, with 13 bases between them. The germline V gene has CDR1 SQVTM and CDR2 ANQGSEA. This CDR3 is built from 13 residues. The CDR3 region is CSTSGQGTDTQYF. CDR3 in DNA: TGCAGCACTTCGGGACAAGGCACAGATACGCAGTATTTT.

The J gene is TRBJ2-7, the V gene TRBV28, with a tentative D call TRBD1 (5 bases). The CDR3 has 13 amino acids. V was pared by 6 bases and J by 3 bases, with 12 bases between. CDR1 and CDR2 (germline): MDHEN, SYDVKM. The CDR3: CASRDRTDYEQYF. The CDR3, as DNA: TGTGCCAGCAGAGACAGAACGGACTACGAGCAGTACTTC.

The sample holds many counts of this clonotype. The V gene is TRBV14, the J gene TRBJ2-5; no reliable D call. The CDR3 extends over 15 amino acids. CDR1 is SGHDN, CDR2 FVKESK, per germline. V was trimmed by 0 bases and J by 7 bases, leaving 15 bases between them. CDR3 nucleotides: TGTGCCAGCAGCCAAGATTCGGTCAGGCGTATGACCCAGTACTTC. Amino acid sequence: CASSQDSVRRMTQYF.

The chain uses TRBV27 and TRBJ2-7, with D maybe TRBD1 (6 bases). The CDR3 runs to 15 residues. V gave up 1 base and J gave up 0 bases, with 10 bases separating them. Per the germline V gene, CDR1 is MNHEY and CDR2 is SMNVEV (reference sequence). CDR3 DNA: TGTGCCAGCAGTTTATGGTCAGGGGTCTCCTACGAGCAGTACTTC. Residues: CASSLWSGVSYEQYF.

This chain connects TRBV29-1 to TRBJ1-1; possibly TRBD1 for D (5 bases). Per the germline V gene, CDR1 is SQVTM and CDR2 is ANQGSEA. This CDR3 region has 12 residues. V gave up 8 bases and J gave up 3 bases, with 13 bases separating them. The CDR3 region is CSPRRGDTEAFF. The CDR3 DNA sequence: TGCAGCCCTCGACGAGGGGACACTGAAGCTTTCTTT. The full variable domain, in which reference TRBV29-1 and TRBJ1-1 provide the parts outside the CDR3, is SAVISQKPSRDICQRGTSLTIQCQVDSQVTMMFWYRQQPGQSLTLIATANQGSEATYESGFVIDKFPISRPNLTFSTLTVSNMSPEDSSIYLCSPRRGDTEAFFGQGTRLTVV.

This clonotype was observed many times. This chain uses TRBV6-4 with TRBJ2-7; the match to TRBD2 covers 7 bases. The germline V gene has CDR1 MRHNA and CDR2 SNTAGT. The CDR3 is 17 amino acids. Trimming removed 4 bases from V and 2 bases from J; junction bases left unmatched: 14. The CDR3 spells CASSVPQVRDYTYEQYF. The CDR3 nucleotides are TGTGCCAGCAGTGTCCCACAAGTCCGGGACTATACCTACGAGCAGTACTTC.

This clonotype was seen more than once but under ten times. This chain connects TRBV9 to TRBJ2-1, with TRBD2 identical over 13 bases. CDR1 is SGDLS and CDR2 is YYNGEE in the germline V gene. V gave up 4 bases and J gave up 9 bases; unmatched junction bases: 7. This CDR3 spans 15 amino acids. The CDR3 reads CASSPTSGRAGEQFF. CDR3 in DNA: TGTGCCAGCAGCCCTACTAGCGGGAGGGCTGGTGAGCAGTTCTTC.

V gene TRBV2 combines with J gene TRBJ1-5; D is possibly TRBD1 (6 bases). Germline-derived CDR1 and CDR2 are SNHLY and FYNNEI. The CDR3 has 15 residues. Trimming stripped 8 bases from V and 0 bases from J, with 14 bases between. This CDR3 reads CASGLDRHSNQPQHF. CDR3 nucleotides: TGTGCCAGCGGACTTGACAGGCATAGCAATCAGCCCCAGCATTTT.

This clonotype appeared a few times. The chain joins TRBV7-2 to TRBJ2-5; D may be TRBD1 or TRBD2 (5 bases each). Germline assignment: CDR1 SGHTA and CDR2 FQGNSA. There are 16 residues in the CDR3. The germline V and J ends were trimmed by 1 base and 0 bases, with 12 bases remaining between them. CDR3 nucleotides: TGTGCCAGCAGCTTAGACGGGGCCAGGAACCAAGAGACCCAGTACTTC. It is translated as CASSLDGARNQETQYF.

The chain links TRBV15 to TRBJ1-6; 7 nucleotides align to TRBD1. The CDR3 totals 13 residues. CDR1 LNHNV and CDR2 YYDKDF come from the germline V gene (reference sequence). The ends lost 9 bases at V and 7 bases at J; junction bases unmatched: 6. The CDR3 loop reads CATQTGNNSPLHF. CDR3 bases: TGTGCCACGCAGACAGGGAACAATTCACCCCTCCACTTT.

The rearrangement joins TRBV13 to TRBJ2-1; 12 positions match TRBD2. The germline gives CDR1 PRHDT, CDR2 FYEKMQ (reference sequence). This CDR3 is 18 amino acids long. V shed 0 bases and J 7 bases; nucleotides not matched to a gene: 10. The CDR3 nucleotides read TGTGCCAGCAGCTTAGGCCCCCTTGGACTAGCGGGAATGAATGAGCAGTTCTTC. This sequence encodes CASSLGPLGLAGMNEQFF.

This clonotype was seen more than once but under ten times. The gene calls are TRBV24-1 and TRBJ2-7; a possible D gene is TRBD2 (6 bases). This CDR3 spans 15 amino acids. The germline V gene encodes CDR1 KGHDR and CDR2 SFDVKD. V was cut by 6 bases and J by 2 bases, with 16 bases left in between. The CDR3 sequence is CATSPSPGSTYEQYF. In DNA form, the CDR3 reads TGTGCCACCAGTCCTTCCCCCGGGAGCACCTACGAGCAGTACTTC.

This clonotype was found many times. J is TRBJ2-1 and V is TRBV6-1, with D hard to call. V lost 9 bases and J 5 bases, leaving 14 bases between the germline ends. CDR3 length: 13 amino acids. The germline V gene encodes CDR1 MNHNS and CDR2 SASEGT. CDR3 DNA: TGTGCCAGTAATTCGGTTGCACACAATGAGCAGTTCTTC. Translated: CASNSVAHNEQFF.

The V call is TRBV6-2 or TRBV6-3, the J call TRBJ2-3; 7 nucleotides align to TRBD2. Germline CDR1 and CDR2: MNHEY and SVGEGT. The CDR3 has 13 residues. V lost 11 bases and J lost 2; bases outside the gene matches: 7. CDR3 nucleotides: TGTGCCGGATCAAGCGGGACCACAGATACGCAGTATTTT. Translated: CAGSSGTTDTQYF.

In this sample, this clonotype turned up many times. This chain uses TRBV29-1 with TRBJ1-3, with no clear D. CDR1 is SQVTM and CDR2 is ANQGSEA in the germline V gene. The CDR3 runs 13 residues. The V gene lost 4 bases and the J gene lost 0 bases, with 7 bases spanning the gap. CDR3 sequence: CSVGENSGNTIYF. The CDR3 DNA is TGCAGCGTTGGGGAGAACTCTGGAAACACCATATATTTT.

This clonotype was observed at least ten times. The J gene is TRBJ1-3, the V gene TRBV10-3; the D is unclear. CDR3 length: 16 amino acids. The germline CDR1 and CDR2 sequences are ENHRY and SYGVKD. V gave up 2 bases and J gave up 0 bases, with 11 bases separating them. CDR3 loop: CAISEAGGDSGNTIYF. CDR3 nucleotides: TGTGCCATCAGTGAGGCAGGTGGGGACTCTGGAAACACCATATATTTT.

This clonotype was seen many times. V and J are TRBV12-5 and TRBJ1-1; 8 bases align to TRBD1. J lost 4 bases, V lost 5 bases, and 3 bases had no gene match. Germline V CDR1 and CDR2: LGHNT, FRNRAP. This CDR3 has 13 residues. CDR3 nucleotides: TGTGCTAGTGGTACAGGGGGGACCACTGAAGCTTTCTTT. Encoded protein: CASGTGGTTEAFF.

This clonotype was counted ten times or more. The J gene is TRBJ1-1, the V gene TRBV25-1; 8 positions match TRBD1. This CDR3 has 16 amino acids. Germline V gives CDR1 MGHDK, CDR2 SYGVNS. After removal of 2 bases from V and 6 bases from J, the junction contained 11 bases not matched to a gene. DNA of the CDR3: TGTGCCAGCAGTGAACTTCCCCCCCGGGACAGGCCTGAAGCTTTCTTT. It is translated as CASSELPPRDRPEAFF.

This clonotype has more than one count but fewer than ten. This CDR3 is CASSPVRVGAGELFF. As DNA, the CDR3 is TGTGCCAGCAGTCCAGTAAGGGTCGGGGCCGGGGAGCTGTTTTTT. The chain recombines TRBV7-2 with TRBJ2-2; tentative D call: TRBD2 (5 bases). CDR3 size: 15 residues. The germline V gene encodes CDR1 SGHTA and CDR2 FQGNSA. The V gene lost 6 bases and the J gene lost 6 bases, with 17 bases spanning the gap.

This clonotype was seen many times. This chain uses TRBV5-1 with TRBJ1-1; D not resolved. V lost 7 bases and J lost 3, with 16 bases in between. This CDR3 has 14 residues. CDR1 SGHRS and CDR2 YFSETQ come from the germline V gene. For the CDR3, the DNA is TGCGCCAGCTGTTCCCTTGGGCCGGACACTGAAGCTTTCTTT. Residues: CASCSLGPDTEAFF.

In DNA, the CDR3 is TGTGCCAGCAGTTTGGAACAGGGGGTCACCCAGTACTTC. It encodes CASSLEQGVTQYF. The rearrangement joins TRBV27 to TRBJ2-5, with 8 bases that match TRBD1. Germline V CDR1 and CDR2: MNHEY, SMNVEV (reference sequence). V was pared by 3 bases and J by 8 bases, with 5 bases of the junction left unmatched. This CDR3 contains 13 residues.